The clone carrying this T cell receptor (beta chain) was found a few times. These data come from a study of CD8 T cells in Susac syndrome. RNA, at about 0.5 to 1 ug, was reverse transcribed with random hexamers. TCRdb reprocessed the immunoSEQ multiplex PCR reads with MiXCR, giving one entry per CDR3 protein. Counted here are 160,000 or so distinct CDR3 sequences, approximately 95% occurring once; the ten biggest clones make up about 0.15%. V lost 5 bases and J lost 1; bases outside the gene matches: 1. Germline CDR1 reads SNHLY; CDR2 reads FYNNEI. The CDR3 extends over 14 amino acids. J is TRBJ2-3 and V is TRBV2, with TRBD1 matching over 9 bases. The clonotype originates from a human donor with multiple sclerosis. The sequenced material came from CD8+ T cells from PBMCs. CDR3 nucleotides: TGTGCCAGCAGTCGGACAGGGGGCACAGATACGCAGTATTTT. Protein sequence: CASSRTGGTDTQYF.